This TCR beta chain was documented in a study of blood T cell repertoires in COVID-19. Study-level background: Donors in the United States, Italy and Spain gave samples during acute or convalescent COVID-19.

Patients in Seattle were enrolled during active infection, then followed longitudinally. Original handling: Amplified reference gene primers provided the basis for estimating nucleated cell counts. Clones were sequenced by immunoSEQ multiplex PCR, and TCRdb holds only the in-frame ones, with some missing. The V and J calls and the clone size are those of that table, but D and trimming were determined from the DNA. The table has some 240,000 clones, around 90% seen once; the top ten hold around 0.84%. The germline gives CDR1 MNHEY, CDR2 SVGEGT. V lost 5 bases and J 8 bases, leaving 15 bases between the germline ends. The CDR3 runs to 13 residues.

The chain combines TRBV6-2 or TRBV6-3 with TRBJ1-2, with D perhaps matching TRBD1 (6 bases). The specimen was peripheral blood. This TCR derives from a man aged 60 to 75 with COVID-19, enrolled during active disease. CDR3 amino acids: CASSKGVLQGYTF. The CDR3 DNA reads TGTGCCAGCAGTAAGGGGGTATTGCAGGGCTACACCTTC.